These 27 T cell receptor beta chains came from one sample sequenced in a study of T cell repertoires in cytomegalovirus infection. TCRdb re-derived calls from the reads in MiXCR, one entry per CDR3 protein. The table shows around 450,000 distinct CDR3 sequences, with roughly 30% occurring only once. Sequenced input: PBMCs. These receptors were taken from a human donor in good health (CMV status not recorded). Some clones in this sample may be carry-over from other donors' samples.

The rearrangement uses TRBV6-5 and TRBJ1-2; 9 positions match TRBD1. From germline, CDR1 is MNHEY and CDR2 SVGAGI. V lost 6 bases and J lost 8; bases outside the gene matches: 13. The CDR3 consists of 15 residues. CDR3 in DNA: TGTGCCAGCAGCATTTCCGGGACAGGGAAGAGGGGCTACACCTTC. This sequence encodes CASSISGTGKRGYTF.

The chain carries TRBV6-2 or TRBV6-3 and TRBJ2-1, with D perhaps TRBD1 or TRBD2 (5 bases each). Germline CDR1 is MNHEY and CDR2 is SVGEGT. This CDR3 is 17 amino acids long. The V end was cut by 0 bases, the J end by 6 bases, with 18 bases between. CDR3 amino acids: CASSYSIGRRGVNEQFF. CDR3 DNA sequence: TGTGCCAGCAGTTACTCGATCGGACGCCGAGGGGTCAATGAGCAGTTCTTC.

This clonotype occurred a few times. This chain connects TRBV28 to TRBJ2-1; D may be TRBD2 (6 bases). Germline CDR1 and CDR2: MDHEN and SYDVKM. The CDR3 length is 13 residues. Trimming took off 6 bases at V and 12 bases at J, with 18 bases between the two ends. The CDR3 protein is CASSRDFRLRQFF. In DNA form, the CDR3 reads TGTGCCAGCAGCCGGGACTTCCGACTCCGGCAGTTCTTC.

This sequence joins TRBV28 and TRBJ1-2; D ambiguous. CDR3 length: 12 residues. With 11 bases removed from V and 4 bases from J, the gap between germline ends came to 14 bases. CDR1 MDHEN and CDR2 SYDVKM come from the germline V gene. The CDR3, as DNA: TGTGCCTCCCGCACTCTTTCCTATGGCTACACCTTC. Amino acid sequence: CASRTLSYGYTF.

In this sample, this clonotype turned up a few times. V is TRBV6-1 and J is TRBJ1-2; possible D gene TRBD1, 5 bases. The germline V and J ends were trimmed by 7 bases and 4 bases, with 13 bases remaining between them. Germline CDR1 reads MNHNS; CDR2 reads SASEGT. The CDR3 is 13 amino acids. The CDR3 loop reads CASTERGGYGYTF. In DNA form, the CDR3 reads TGTGCCAGCACGGAGAGGGGCGGCTATGGCTACACCTTC.

This clonotype has ten or more counts. This chain connects TRBV7-9 to TRBJ1-2; D is possibly TRBD1 (6 bases). This CDR3 comprises 14 residues. V dropped 5 bases and J dropped 2 bases, with 12 bases sitting between them. CDR1 and CDR2 (germline): SEHNR, FQNEAQ (reference sequence). In DNA form, the CDR3 reads TGTGCCAGCAGCCAAAAAACAGGGAACTATGGCTACACCTTC. This gives the protein CASSQKTGNYGYTF.

This clonotype came up a few times. V usage is TRBV7-9 and J usage is TRBJ1-6; no firm D call. The CDR3 spans 13 residues. V was pared by 5 bases and J by 9 bases, with 11 bases between. Germline V gene data show CDR1 as SEHNR and CDR2 as FQNEAQ (reference sequence). The CDR3: CASSTDGVSPLHF. The CDR3 nucleotides read TGTGCCAGCAGCACAGACGGGGTTTCACCCCTCCACTTT.

This clonotype appeared a single time. The conserved phenylalanine or tryptophan is not found at the CDR3 terminus, so this likely reflects a read error. This chain connects TRBV25-1 to TRBJ2-1; D uncertain. This CDR3 has 13 amino acids. The ends were cut back, 6 bases at V and 8 bases at J, with 14 bases in the middle. Germline-derived CDR1 and CDR2 are MGHDK and SYGVNS. The CDR3 protein is CASSGPRTYEQFI. Here the CDR3 DNA reads TGTGCCAGCAGCGGGCCGAGAACCTATGAGCAGTTCATC.

The CDR3 protein is CASRPLRGGRTSTDTQYF. DNA for the CDR3: TGCGCCAGCAGGCCTCTGAGAGGGGGAAGAACTAGCACAGATACGCAGTATTTT. The rearrangement links TRBV10-2 to TRBJ2-3, with D possibly being TRBD1 (6 bases). The germline CDR1 and CDR2 sequences are WSHSY and SAAADI. The germline V and J ends were trimmed by 6 bases and 0 bases, with 22 bases remaining between them. The CDR3 is 18 amino acids.

The V call is TRBV25-1, the J call TRBJ1-2; 10 nucleotides line up with TRBD1. CDR1 is MGHDK, CDR2 SYGVNS, per germline. This CDR3 is built from 14 residues. The trim removed 5 bases at V and 7 bases at J, leaving 7 bases unmatched. The CDR3 spells CASSTETGGFGYTF. The CDR3 DNA reads TGTGCCAGCAGTACCGAGACAGGGGGCTTTGGCTACACCTTC.

A single count supports this clonotype. The chain is built from TRBV29-1 and TRBJ1-2; 10 nucleotides line up with TRBD1. The V segment lost 6 bases and the J segment 5 bases; nucleotides outside the gene matches: 9. Germline V gene sequence: CDR1 SQVTM, CDR2 ANQGSEA. This CDR3 is 14 amino acids long. CDR3 nucleotide sequence: TGCAGCGTGGGACCGGGACAGGGGACTTATGGCTACACCTTC. Its translation: CSVGPGQGTYGYTF.

This clonotype was seen at least ten times. V usage is TRBV7-9 and J usage is TRBJ1-1; D might be TRBD1 (5 bases). V was trimmed by 5 bases and J by 8 bases, leaving 9 bases between them. The germline V gene encodes CDR1 SEHNR and CDR2 FQNEAQ (reference sequence). The CDR3 covers 11 residues. CDR3 loop: CASSAGTEAFF. The CDR3 DNA reads TGTGCCAGCAGCGCCGGGACGGAAGCTTTCTTT.

In the case of this clonotype: A much larger clone differs from this one at a single base, so this may be a read error. The chain couples TRBV12-3 or TRBV12-4 to TRBJ2-1, with TRBD1 as a possible D gene (5 bases). This CDR3 has 12 residues. The CDR3 here is CVSSVQGREQFF. Here the CDR3 DNA reads TGTGTCAGCAGTGTCCAGGGTCGAGAGCAGTTCTTC.

The chain couples TRBV27 to TRBJ1-2; D uncertain. CDR1 MNHEY and CDR2 SMNVEV come from the germline V gene (reference sequence). Trimming stripped 4 bases from V and 6 bases from J, with 15 bases between. The CDR3 covers 14 residues. CDR3 DNA sequence: TGTGCCAGCAGTTCTGACCGAATGCAGGATGGCTACACCTTC. Its translation is CASSSDRMQDGYTF.

The chain links TRBV3-1 to TRBJ2-1, with no clear D. The CDR3 covers 12 residues. The germline CDR1 and CDR2 sequences are LGHDT and YNNKEL (reference sequence). V was shortened by 0 bases and J by 8 bases, with 5 bases between the two germline ends. In nucleotides, the CDR3 is TGTGCCAGCAGCCAAGATAGGCATGAGCAGTTCTTC. Protein product: CASSQDRHEQFF.

This clonotype showed up many times. V usage is TRBV11-2 and J usage is TRBJ2-7; TRBD1 aligns across 8 bases. There are 13 residues in the CDR3. V lost 1 base, J lost 13 bases, and 9 bases stayed unmatched. The germline V gene has CDR1 SGHAT and CDR2 FQNNGV. The CDR3 loop is CASSLVPQQGAYF. In DNA form, the CDR3 reads TGTGCCAGCAGCTTAGTTCCACAGCAGGGGGCTTACTTC.

Concerning this clonotype itself: At one end the junction does not follow the germline gene, possibly because of a read error. The chain joins TRBV7-8 to TRBJ2-1, with 8 nucleotides matching TRBD2. CDR1 and CDR2 from the germline V gene are SGHVS and FQNEAQ. The CDR3 contains 15 residues. CDR3 protein: CASSSRGGYHNEHFF. CDR3 DNA: TGTGCCAGCAGCTCTCGCGGGGGGTACCACAATGAGCATTTCTTC. Looking up the rest from reference TRBV7-8 and TRBJ2-1 gives the full variable domain: GAGVSQSPRYKVAKRGQDVALRCDPISGHVSLFWYQQALGQGPEFLTYFQNEAQLDKSGLPSDRFFAERPEGSVSTLKIQRTQQEDSAVYLCASSSRGGYHNEHFFGPGTRLTVL.

This clonotype was observed at least ten times. This chain joins TRBV12-3 or TRBV12-4 and TRBJ1-3; D is unresolved. This CDR3 region has 15 residues. With 4 bases removed from V and 4 bases from J, the gap between germline ends came to 14 bases. CDR3 region: CASSSRTRTGNTIYF. DNA of the CDR3: TGTGCCAGCAGTTCACGGACCCGAACGGGAAACACCATATATTTT.

The V call is TRBV7-6, the J call TRBJ2-7; D may be TRBD1 or TRBD2 (5 bases each). The length of the CDR3 is 15 residues. The V gene lost 5 bases and the J gene lost 5 bases, with 19 bases spanning the gap. CDR1 and CDR2 from the germline V gene are SGHVS and FNYEAQ. DNA for the CDR3: TGTGCCAGCAGCCAAACTACGGGACCCGCCCACGAGCAGTACTTC. This codes for CASSQTTGPAHEQYF.

This clonotype was detected a few times. V gene TRBV20-1 combines with J gene TRBJ2-5; 9 positions match TRBD1. V lost 5 bases, J lost 3 bases, and 7 bases stayed unmatched. Germline lookup yields CDR1 DFQATT and CDR2 SNEGSKA (reference sequence). This CDR3 comprises 14 residues. The CDR3 region is CSAFPGQGKETQYF. In DNA, the CDR3 is TGCAGTGCTTTCCCGGGACAGGGAAAAGAGACCCAGTACTTC.

J is TRBJ2-5 and V is TRBV7-2; D not certain. Looked up from germline, CDR1 is SGHTA and CDR2 is FQGNSA. Trimming pared 4 bases from V and 1 base from J, leaving 10 bases between. The CDR3 is made up of 14 amino acids. The CDR3 here is CASSSGLVQETQYF. DNA for the CDR3: TGTGCCAGCAGCTCCGGCCTAGTCCAAGAGACCCAGTACTTC.

This sequence joins TRBV19 and TRBJ1-5; perhaps TRBD1 as D (5 bases). V lost 7 bases and J 10 bases, leaving 20 bases between the germline ends. The length of the CDR3 is 14 residues. Per the germline V gene, CDR1 is LNHDA and CDR2 is SQIVND (reference sequence). This CDR3 reads CASKGTKGSHPQHF. CDR3 nucleotide sequence: TGTGCCAGTAAGGGGACCAAGGGAAGCCACCCCCAGCATTTT.

V is TRBV10-3 and J is TRBJ1-4; D remains ambiguous. V lost 6 bases and J lost 2, with 4 bases in between. The CDR3 is 12 amino acids. Germline V gene sequence: CDR1 ENHRY, CDR2 SYGVKD. The DNA of the CDR3 is TGTGCCATCAGGGGGACTAATGAAAAACTGTTTTTT. It codes for CAIRGTNEKLFF.

This clonotype came up a few times. The chain combines TRBV20-1 with TRBJ2-1; 15 bases are a match to TRBD2. The V gene end was trimmed by 5 bases and the J gene end by 1 base; junction bases not matched to a gene: 3. CDR1 DFQATT and CDR2 SNEGSKA come from the germline V gene (reference sequence). This CDR3 comprises 16 residues. CDR3 DNA sequence: TGCAGTGCTGGGACTAGCGGGGGGCGTTCCTACAATGAGCAGTTCTTC. This encodes CSAGTSGGRSYNEQFF.

This clonotype has more than one count but fewer than ten. The chain recombines TRBV24-1 with TRBJ2-2, with D maybe TRBD1 (6 bases). Germline V CDR1 and CDR2: KGHDR, SFDVKD. Trimming took 3 bases from V and 2 from J, leaving 15 bases between them. The CDR3 loop spans 17 amino acids. The CDR3 region is CATSDPRFRGNTGELFF. The CDR3 bases are TGTGCCACCAGTGATCCCCGTTTCAGGGGAAACACCGGGGAGCTGTTTTTT.

The V and J genes are TRBV11-3 and TRBJ2-1, with D perhaps matching TRBD1 (5 bases). Germline V lookup: CDR1 SGHNT, CDR2 YENEEA. Trimming took 0 bases from V and 4 from J, leaving 7 bases between them. CDR3 length equals 14 residues. CDR3 amino acids: CASSLEAGYNEQFF. The CDR3 DNA is TGTGCCAGCAGCTTAGAAGCAGGGTACAATGAGCAGTTCTTC.

This clonotype was seen only once. The V and J genes are TRBV12-3 or TRBV12-4 and TRBJ2-2, with D possibly being TRBD2 (6 bases). V dropped 5 bases and J dropped 2 bases, with 21 bases sitting between them. CDR3 length equals 18 residues. The CDR3 is CASSPMGGLPSNTGELFF. Written as DNA, the CDR3 is TGTGCCAGCAGTCCTATGGGGGGTCTCCCCTCTAACACCGGGGAGCTGTTTTTT.